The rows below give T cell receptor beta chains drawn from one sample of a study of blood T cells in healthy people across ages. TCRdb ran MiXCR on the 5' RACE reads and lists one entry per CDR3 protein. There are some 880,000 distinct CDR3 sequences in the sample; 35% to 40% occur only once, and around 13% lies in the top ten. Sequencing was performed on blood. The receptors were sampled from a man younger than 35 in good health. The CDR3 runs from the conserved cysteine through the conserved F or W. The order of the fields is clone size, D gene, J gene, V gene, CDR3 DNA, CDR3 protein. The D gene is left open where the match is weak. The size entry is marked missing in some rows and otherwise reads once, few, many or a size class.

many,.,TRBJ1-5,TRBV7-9,TGTGCCAGCAGTTCGGGTTGGGGCAATCAGCCCCAGCATTTT,CASSSGWGNQPQHF
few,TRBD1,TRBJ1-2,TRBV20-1,TGCAGTGCTAGAAACCCACTCGGACAGGGTGGCTACACCTTC,CSARNPLGQGGYTF
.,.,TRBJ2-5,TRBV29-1,TGCAGCGTCGTAGCGGAATACCAAGAGACCCAGTACTTC,CSVVAEYQETQYF
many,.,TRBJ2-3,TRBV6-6,TGTGCCAGCAGTTACGGCCCCCAGACGCAGTATTTT,CASSYGPQTQYF
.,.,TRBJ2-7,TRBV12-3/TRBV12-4,TGTGCCAGCAGTTTACGGGGGCGCCGGAACGAGCAGTACTTC,CASSLRGRRNEQYF
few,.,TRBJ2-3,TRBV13,TGTGCCAGCAGTTCAGAGGAGGGGGCCAGGGGCACAGATACGCAGTATTTT,CASSSEEGARGTDTQYF
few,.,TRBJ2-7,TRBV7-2,TGTGCCAGCAGCTTAGAGGGAGTGGGGACTGGGGACTACGAGCAGTACTTC,CASSLEGVGTGDYEQYF
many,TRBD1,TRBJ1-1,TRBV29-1,TGCAGCGTCGACCCCACAGGGGGTACTGAAGCTTTCTTT,CSVDPTGGTEAFF
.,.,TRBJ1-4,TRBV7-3,TGTGCCAGCAGCTTAATGGCTCCCACAACTAATGAAAAACTGTTTTTT,CASSLMAPTTNEKLFF
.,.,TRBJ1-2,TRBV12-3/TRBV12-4,TGTGCCAGCAGTTTAGTGGACGGTGAAGGCTACACCTTC,CASSLVDGEGYTF
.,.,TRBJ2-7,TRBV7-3,TGTGCCAGCAGCCTAGACGCGGGGGAGCAGTACTTC,CASSLDAGEQYF
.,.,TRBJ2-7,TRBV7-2,TGTGCCAGCAGCCTTGACAGACTCGACAATGAGCAGTACTTC,CASSLDRLDNEQYF
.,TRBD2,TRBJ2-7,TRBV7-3,TGTGCCAGCAGCTCAAGCGGGGCGCTCTCCTACAATGAGCAGTACTTC,CASSSSGALSYNEQYF
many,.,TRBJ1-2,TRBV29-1,TGCAGCGTTGATTCGAATGGCTACACCTTC,CSVDSNGYTF
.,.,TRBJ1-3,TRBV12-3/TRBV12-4,TGTGCCAGCAGGCCCACAGGGATAACTGGAAACACCATATATTTT,CASRPTGITGNTIYF
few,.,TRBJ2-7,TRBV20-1,TGCAGTGCCCGCGTCCGGGACAAAAACGAGCAGTACTTC,CSARVRDKNEQYF
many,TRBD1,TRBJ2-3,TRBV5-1,TGCGCCAGCAGCATCGGACAGGGTCGGGATACGCAGTATTTT,CASSIGQGRDTQYF
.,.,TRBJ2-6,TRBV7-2,TGTGCCAGCAGCTCCCCGGGGAGCTCTGGGGCCAACGTCCTGACTTTC,CASSSPGSSGANVLTF